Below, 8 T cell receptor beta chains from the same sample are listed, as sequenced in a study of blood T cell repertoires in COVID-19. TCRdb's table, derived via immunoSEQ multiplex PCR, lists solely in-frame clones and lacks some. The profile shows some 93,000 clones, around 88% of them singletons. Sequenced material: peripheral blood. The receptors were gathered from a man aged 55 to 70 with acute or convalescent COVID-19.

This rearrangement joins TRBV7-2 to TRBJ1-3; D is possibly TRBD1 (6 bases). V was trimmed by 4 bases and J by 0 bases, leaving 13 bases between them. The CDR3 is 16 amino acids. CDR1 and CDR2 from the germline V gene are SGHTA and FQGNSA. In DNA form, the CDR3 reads TGTGCCAGCAGCTGGGACATCTTCAGCTCTGGAAACACCATATATTTT. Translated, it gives CASSWDIFSSGNTIYF.

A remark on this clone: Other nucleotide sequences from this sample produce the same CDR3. The CDR3 spells CASSLTQGNTIYF. Written as DNA, the CDR3 is TGTGCCAGCAGCTTAACTCAGGGGAACACCATATATTTT. The V gene is TRBV7-3, the J gene TRBJ1-3; D is perhaps TRBD1 (6 bases). With 0 bases removed from V and 7 bases from J, the gap between germline ends came to 7 bases. Germline CDR1 reads SGHTA; CDR2 reads FQGTGA. The CDR3 is 13 amino acids.

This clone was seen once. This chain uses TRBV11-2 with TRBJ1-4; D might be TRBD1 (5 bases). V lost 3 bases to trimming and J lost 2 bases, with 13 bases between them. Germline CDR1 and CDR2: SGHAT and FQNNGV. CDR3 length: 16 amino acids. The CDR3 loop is CASSFSGGRTNEKLFF. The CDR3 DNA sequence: TGTGCCAGCAGCTTTTCCGGGGGGAGGACTAATGAAAAACTGTTTTTT. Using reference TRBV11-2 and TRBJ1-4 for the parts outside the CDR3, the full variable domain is EAGVAQSPRYKIIEKRQSVAFWCNPISGHATLYWYQQILGQGPKLLIQFQNNGVVDDSQLPKDRFSAERLKGVDSTLKIQPAKLEDSAVYLCASSFSGGRTNEKLFFGSGTQLSVL.

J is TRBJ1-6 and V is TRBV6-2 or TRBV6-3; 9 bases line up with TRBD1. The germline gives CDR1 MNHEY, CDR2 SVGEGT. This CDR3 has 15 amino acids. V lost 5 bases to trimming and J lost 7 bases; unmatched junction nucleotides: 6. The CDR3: CASSRPTGGNSPLHF. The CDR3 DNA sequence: TGTGCCAGCAGTCGACCGACAGGGGGAAATTCACCCCTCCACTTT.

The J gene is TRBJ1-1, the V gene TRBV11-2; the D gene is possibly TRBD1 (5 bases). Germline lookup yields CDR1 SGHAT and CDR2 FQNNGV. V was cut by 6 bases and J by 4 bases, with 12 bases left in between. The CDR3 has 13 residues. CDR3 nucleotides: TGTGCCAGCAGTCCAGGGATCTTCACTGAAGCTTTCTTT. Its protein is CASSPGIFTEAFF.

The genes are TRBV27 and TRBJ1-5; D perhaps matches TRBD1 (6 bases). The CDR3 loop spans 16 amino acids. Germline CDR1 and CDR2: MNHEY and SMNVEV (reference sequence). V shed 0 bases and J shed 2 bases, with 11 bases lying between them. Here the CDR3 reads CASSLSQRTGNQPQHF. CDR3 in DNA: TGTGCCAGCAGTTTATCTCAACGGACAGGCAATCAGCCCCAGCATTTT.

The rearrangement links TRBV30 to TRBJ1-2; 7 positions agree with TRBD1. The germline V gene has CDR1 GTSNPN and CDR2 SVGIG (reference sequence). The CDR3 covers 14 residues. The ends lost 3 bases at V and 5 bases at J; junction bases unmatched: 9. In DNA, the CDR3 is TGTGCCTGGAGGAACAGACAGGGAAGGTATGGCTACACCTTC. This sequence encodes CAWRNRQGRYGYTF.

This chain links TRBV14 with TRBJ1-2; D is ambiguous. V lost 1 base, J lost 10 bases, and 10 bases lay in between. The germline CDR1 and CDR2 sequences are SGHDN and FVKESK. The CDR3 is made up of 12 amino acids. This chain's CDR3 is CASSQGGRHYTF. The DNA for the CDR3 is TGTGCCAGCAGCCAAGGTGGCAGACACTACACCTTC.